This T cell receptor beta chain was observed in a study of cytomegalovirus exposure and HLA in healthy donors (dated by TCRdb to about 2017). Concerning the study at large: An earlier analysis of 587 of the donors reported over 250 Gb of sequence data and around 100 million unique TCR beta sequences obtained from around 180 million T cells. The study used immunosequencing to profile the T cell repertoires of more than 650 subjects and linked those repertoires to cytomegalovirus serostatus. Donor age, sex, ethnicity and CMV serostatus were compiled alongside the repertoire data. The study combined high-throughput TCR immunosequencing, statistical association of individual TCRs with disease status, and machine learning to predict cytomegalovirus infection status. An early release covering roughly 600 HLA-typed donors comprised around 300 gigabases of sequencing data and 85 million to 100 million unique TCR sequences. Besides the first cohort of some 670 subjects, a separate validation cohort made up of some 110 different subjects was used. The genetic ancestry cluster associated with self-reported Caucasian donors included over 80% of the roughly 400 genotyped donors. Typing coverage varied by locus: about 629-640 donors for A, B, C, DRB1 and DQB1; about 520 for DQA1; 606 for DPA1; approximately 490 for DPB1. In a later analysis, previously published TCR beta repertoires from hundreds of donors were re-analyzed and high-resolution HLA genotyping was added so that TCR occurrence patterns could be studied. On average, approximately 250,000 unique TCR beta nucleotide sequences were sequenced per donor among about 400 genotyped donors of the cohort, with 15% to 20% of those sequences being non-productive. The aim of the study was to test whether cataloging public T cell receptors could identify signatures of past pathogen exposure. Because of strong linkage in the cohort, roughly 5 DR-DQ haplotypes were treated as single units for association and clustering. Class I and class II HLA loci were covered by the typing at four-digit resolution. The later analysis used no new phenotypic data to find candidate immune exposures, relying instead on TCR beta sequences and their occurrence across donors. In a later genetic analysis, genome-wide SNP genotypes for about three fifths of the roughly 670 donors were used, and that subset was treated as a discovery cohort. An earlier analysis of 587 of the donors applied high-throughput TCR beta sequencing to assess whether each TCR beta V gene segment acted as functional or pseudogenic. Every discovery cohort repertoire had been produced on one sequencing platform.

The library was made by the immunoSEQ multiplex PCR assay. For the multiplex PCR, a mixture combining 60 forward primers for TCR Vbeta segments and 13 reverse primers for TCR Jbeta segments was used. The CDR3 region of rearranged TCR beta genes was amplified from genomic DNA with a multiplex PCR assay. Amplified TCR beta libraries were sequenced as 87-base-pair reads on the Illumina HiSeq System. As for the authors' bioinformatics: A later analysis tallied roughly 76 million unique TCR beta chains across the 666 repertoires, and approximately 12 million of those chains were shared by two or more donors. A nearest-neighbor algorithm error-corrected the raw reads and collapsed the reads into unique sequences, merging closely related sequences to remove PCR and sequencing errors. To assign V, D and J gene segments, CDR3 sequences were aligned to IMGT reference sequences. For a sequence to be retained, a match of at least six nucleotides to both a V gene segment and a J gene segment was required. Rearrangements were called productive when the CDR3 lacked stop codons and stayed in frame with V and J; all others were non-productive. CDR3 was defined according to IMGT convention as the region running from the second conserved V-encoded cysteine to the conserved J-encoded phenylalanine. Sequences without an unambiguous match to a single V gene segment were excluded from the earlier analysis of about 600 of the donors. An earlier analysis of several hundred of the donors called V segments functional above 56.7% productive rearrangements and segregating when the between-donor standard deviation exceeded 5%. A statistical classification framework was built to diagnose cytomegalovirus status from the catalog of TCR beta chain sequences. In a later analysis, TCR nucleotide sequences were compared against IMGT/GENE-DB human TR gene sequences so that V and J genes could be assigned. Using the TCRdist pipeline, a later analysis assigned CDR3 sequences along with most-parsimonious VDJ recombination scenarios. In a later analysis, each TCR beta chain was defined by its CDR3 amino acid sequence together with its V-gene family, and reads without a unique V-gene family were excluded. To address suspected cross-contamination and a sequencing artifact, a later analysis removed roughly 640 highly shared, low-generation-probability nucleotide sequences. For each public chain, a later analysis derived a clonal expansion index from normalized ranks of inferred template counts within each repertoire. In a later analysis, generation probabilities were computed with a VDJ recombination model fitted to out-of-frame rearrangements, and the resulting probabilities were checked against IGoR. Hypergeometric tests were used in a later analysis to score TCR-TCR, TCR-HLA and TCR-CMV co-occurrence, with a repertoire-size bias correction applied to the TCR pairs. In a later analysis, false discovery rates were estimated by permuting HLA or CMV assignments 20 times. A later analysis grouped co-occurring TCRs with DBSCAN, adding TCRdist sequence similarity when clustering within HLA-allele-positive subsets. Repertoires with fewer than 30,000 or more than 120,000 public chains were left out of co-occurrence clustering, as were roughly five repertoires with anomalous nucleotide sharing. Held by TCRdb, this immuneACCESS table contains in-frame sequences only and omits some clones. Under half of the omission traces to an unresolved V gene where checked; the cause of the rest is unknown. V, J and clone size reflect that table, while D and trimming were determined from the DNA. Within this sample are around 150,000 clones, with around 73% of them counted one time only. The top ten clones comprise under 1.5% of the sample.

Between the V and J ends, shortened by 6 bases and 1 base respectively, the junction contains 15 bases. The CDR3 numbers 15 residues from cysteine through phenylalanine. Only the CDR3 DNA is retained, 45 bases long and in frame from the first base. In the germline V gene, CDR1 corresponds to KGHSH and CDR2 to LQKENI. Study-level results and caveats: A later analysis found that TCR association rates varied across HLA loci, with DRB1 alleles showing the most associated TCRs and HLA-C alleles the fewest. An association between a missense DCLRE1C variant and V-gene and J-gene trimming of TCR beta chains was found in a later genetic analysis and replicated in an independent cohort. In an earlier analysis of over 550 of the donors, most TCR beta V segments were observed in productive rearrangements about 87% or about 30% of the time, broadly matching IMGT annotations. In the study, about 150 TCR beta chains were listed as associated with cytomegalovirus. In a later analysis, HLA-associated TCR beta chains were found to be more clonally expanded and to have lower generation probabilities than equally common non-associated chains. CMV serostatus was the only immune exposure information available for the cohort. A group of highly shared sequence variants was considered likely to be a technical artifact of the sequencing pipeline. Only TCR beta chains were sequenced in this cohort, and the absence of alpha or paired-chain data limited detectable features. Because the 87-base-pair reads could not distinguish some IMGT-functional V segments, including TRBV6-2 and TRBV6-3, those segments were excluded. The earlier analysis of 587 of the donors excluded 15 to 20 rarely observed V segments, including chromosome 9 orphons, because counts were too low. Linkage disequilibrium might explain the correlated functional status among segregating V segments, but an unknown experimental factor could not be excluded. The presence/absence analyses assumed that sequencing depth was roughly uniform across donors, and that assumption may not be true. Because HLA typing was unavailable for some donors at each locus, only the typed subset was used in association tests. Several of the top co-occurrence clusters appeared to be linked to parvovirus B19, influenza, CMV and Epstein-Barr virus, according to a later analysis. At a false discovery rate of 0.05, a later analysis linked approximately 18,000 TCR beta sequences to specific HLA alleles. In both the original and validation cohorts, the classifier was reported to diagnose cytomegalovirus status with high specificity and sensitivity. Strong co-occurrence of HLA alleles, especially DR and DQ, made assigning TCR associations to individual alleles difficult. A later analysis found that most CMV-associated TCR beta chains appeared HLA-restricted, with HLA associations seemingly driven largely by CMV exposure. In vitro tests confirmed that three of the cytomegalovirus-associated TCR beta chains recognize cytomegalovirus antigens. According to a later genetic analysis, donors in an Asian-associated ancestry cluster had fewer N-insertions in productive TCRs than the roughly 660-donor mean. While some public TCRs were present in many individuals, most TCR sequences turned up only very rarely across donors. The authors suggested that the approach could potentially be extended to other disease states and immunological phenotypes. A further reported finding was that TCR beta sequences accurately predicted the HLA-A and HLA-B alleles for most subjects in the first cohort.

Only a few counts were recorded for this clone. The antigen it binds to is not known. No qualities accompany the bases; no much larger clone lies one base away. The cohort comprised fewer than 700 healthy bone marrow donors. At the time of sampling, every cohort member was nominally healthy, though immune exposures that went unrecorded were likely present. The donor was CMV seronegative and belonged to the group of 352 seronegative cohort members. A peripheral blood sample was provided by each donor, and peripheral blood mononuclear cells were used for TCR beta sequencing. Genomic DNA extraction from the blood cell samples was performed with the Qiagen DNeasy Blood Extraction Kit.

Sequences were obtained from PBMCs. The TCR originated in a male donor in good health and CMV-seronegative. The chain was built from TRBV18 and TRBJ2-5; the D region possibly corresponds to TRBD1 (5 bases align). This receptor carries the CDR3 CASSQLQASQETQYF. The DNA reads TGTGCCAGCTCCCAATTACAGGCTTCCCAAGAGACCCAGTACTTC. This CDR3, with the reference TRBV18 and TRBJ2-5 proteins standing in past its ends, gives the full variable domain NAGVMQNPRHLVRRRGQEARLRCSPMKGHSHVYWYRQLPEEGLKFMVYLQKENIIDESGMPKERFSAEFPKEGPSILRIQQVVRGDSAAYFCASSQLQASQETQYFGPGTRLLVL.